The 24 T cell receptor beta chains below all came from one sample that was sequenced in a study of PD-1 blockade in classical Hodgkin lymphoma. Profiled with immunoSEQ multiplex PCR; TCRdb holds only in-frame clones, not every one. The sample lists roughly 56,000 clones, nearly 90% occurring once. The time point is: cycle 4 day 1 (C4D1), after more than five weeks of nivolumab. Each and every patient relapsed after autologous stem cell transplantation, and patients got differing brentuximab vedotin exposure. The starting material was peripheral blood mononuclear cells (PBMCs), obtained before the fourth cycle of nivolumab. The receptors were gathered from a human donor with classical Hodgkin lymphoma.

The chain recombines TRBV27 with TRBJ1-1; 9 positions match TRBD1. Germline CDR1 MNHEY, CDR2 SMNVEV (reference sequence). With 2 bases clipped from V and 10 bases from J, the junction kept 5 bases outside the gene matches. This CDR3 contains 13 residues. This CDR3 is CASSLADRGTAFF. Written as DNA, the CDR3 is TGTGCCAGCAGTTTAGCGGACAGGGGAACAGCTTTCTTT.

The rearrangement links TRBV5-1 to TRBJ2-3; tentative D call: TRBD2 (6 bases). CDR1 and CDR2 (germline): SGHRS, YFSETQ. This CDR3 is built from 14 residues. V shed 3 bases and J shed 3 bases, with 11 bases lying between them. In DNA, the CDR3 is TGCGCCAGCAGCTACCAGGGAGGTACAGATACGCAGTATTTT. Its translation is CASSYQGGTDTQYF.

V usage is TRBV7-6 and J usage is TRBJ2-7; 10 bases are shared with TRBD1. Germline CDR1 SGHVS, CDR2 FNYEAQ. This CDR3 is built from 16 residues. V shed 3 bases and J 2 bases; nucleotides not matched to a gene: 7. The CDR3 sequence is CASSLVPGQGAYEQYF. CDR3 nucleotide sequence: TGTGCCAGCAGCTTGGTCCCCGGACAGGGGGCCTACGAGCAGTACTTC.

V and J are TRBV9 and TRBJ2-2, with 11 bases lining up with TRBD2. The CDR3 runs 18 residues. The V segment lost 4 bases and the J segment 2 bases; nucleotides outside the gene matches: 10. CDR1 is SGDLS, CDR2 YYNGEE, per germline. This CDR3 is CASSPRPSGGSNTGELFF. CDR3 DNA: TGTGCCAGCAGCCCACGGCCTAGCGGGGGGTCTAACACCGGGGAGCTGTTTTTT.

This chain links TRBV2 with TRBJ2-7; D might be TRBD1 (6 bases). CDR1 and CDR2 (germline): SNHLY, FYNNEI. The CDR3 runs 12 residues. Trimming pared 6 bases from V and 4 bases from J, leaving 10 bases between. Written as DNA, the CDR3 is TGTGCCAGCAGCACAGGGCTTTACGAGCAGTACTTC. Its protein product is CASSTGLYEQYF.

The genes are TRBV5-1 and TRBJ2-6; D is undetermined. The length of the CDR3 is 16 residues. Germline CDR1 and CDR2: SGHRS and YFSETQ. The V and J ends lost 4 bases and 2 bases respectively, with 13 bases between them. The CDR3 loop is CASSPSSGPGANVLTF. The CDR3 bases are TGCGCCAGCAGCCCATCGTCCGGCCCTGGGGCCAACGTCCTGACTTTC.

Concerning this clone: Different DNA sequences within this sample yield the same CDR3. The chain is built from TRBV5-1 and TRBJ1-4; D is perhaps TRBD1 (5 bases). V shed 0 bases and J shed 7 bases, with 10 bases lying between them. Germline CDR1 is SGHRS and CDR2 is YFSETQ. This CDR3 has 14 residues. The chain's CDR3 is CASSLGQGGEKLFF. The CDR3 DNA follows: TGCGCCAGCAGCTTGGGGCAGGGAGGTGAAAAACTGTTTTTT.

The chain employs TRBV6-6 and TRBJ1-4; the match to TRBD1 covers 8 bases. V lost 6 bases and J lost 8; bases outside the gene matches: 8. Germline assignment: CDR1 MNHNY and CDR2 SVGAGI (reference sequence). This CDR3 has 14 residues. This CDR3 is CASSTGQGGEKLFF. The CDR3, as DNA: TGTGCCAGCAGCACAGGACAGGGAGGAGAAAAACTGTTTTTT.

The chain is built from TRBV6-5 and TRBJ2-3, with 8 nucleotides matching TRBD2. CDR1 and CDR2 from the germline V gene are MNHEY and SVGAGI. The CDR3 is 15 residues long. Trimming cost V 6 bases and J 1 base; bases outside gene matches: 6. The DNA for the CDR3 is TGTGCCAGCAGGACTACGGGGGGGGGCACAGATACGCAGTATTTT. This sequence encodes CASRTTGGGTDTQYF.

The gene calls are TRBV15 and TRBJ2-2; 7 bases line up with TRBD1. The CDR3 is made up of 16 amino acids. Germline-derived CDR1 and CDR2 are LNHNV and YYDKDF (reference sequence). Trimming at V came to 4 bases and at J to 5 bases, leaving 10 bases not matched to a gene. The CDR3 region is CATSKYRGQGTGELFF. The CDR3 nucleotides are TGTGCCACCAGCAAATACAGGGGTCAGGGGACCGGGGAGCTGTTTTTT.

About this clone: The same CDR3 is also encoded by other DNA sequences in this sample. V is TRBV7-9 and J is TRBJ1-3; D unclear. The length of the CDR3 is 13 residues. Trimming shortened V by 5 bases and J by 1 base, and 6 bases separated the two germline ends. The germline V gene has CDR1 SEHNR and CDR2 FQNEAQ (reference sequence). Written as DNA, the CDR3 is TGTGCCAGCAGCAGGGATTCTGGAAACACCATATATTTT. Encoded protein: CASSRDSGNTIYF.

The chain combines TRBV6-6 with TRBJ2-3, with 7 bases lining up with TRBD2. Germline V lookup: CDR1 MNHNY, CDR2 SVGAGI (reference sequence). The V gene end was trimmed by 7 bases and the J gene end by 3 bases; junction bases not matched to a gene: 13. The CDR3 has 16 residues. CDR3 sequence (DNA): TGTGCCAGCAACAACGAGCGGGGCTCCCCGACAGATACGCAGTATTTT. Amino acid sequence: CASNNERGSPTDTQYF.

This clone was observed once. DNA for the CDR3: TGCGCCAGCAGCTTGGGTGGGGCCGGGAACACTGAAGCTTTCTTT. The encoded protein is CASSLGGAGNTEAFF. The V call is TRBV5-1, the J call TRBJ1-1; maybe TRBD1 (5 bases). There are 15 residues in the CDR3. Trimming took off 0 bases at V and 1 base at J, with 10 bases between the two ends. CDR1 and CDR2 from the germline V gene are SGHRS and YFSETQ.

This rearrangement joins TRBV4-1 to TRBJ2-1, with TRBD2 identical over 13 bases. Trimming at V came to 4 bases and at J to 8 bases, leaving 17 bases not matched to a gene. CDR3 size: 19 residues. Germline-derived CDR1 and CDR2 are MGHRA and YSYEKL. The CDR3 here is CASSLQGWTSGGPRDEQFF. The DNA of the CDR3 is TGCGCCAGCAGCCTCCAGGGCTGGACTAGCGGGGGCCCGAGGGATGAGCAGTTCTTC.

The J gene is TRBJ2-7, the V gene TRBV6-5, with 7 bases identical to TRBD1. This CDR3 is built from 13 residues. V was clipped by 5 bases and J by 3 bases; unmatched bases: 4. The V gene's germline CDR1 is MNHEY and CDR2 SVGAGI. The CDR3 nucleotides are TGTGCCAGCAGTGGGGGACAGAGCTACGAGCAGTACTTC. This gives the protein CASSGGQSYEQYF.

V and J are TRBV19 and TRBJ1-5; D is unresolved. Germline values: CDR1 LNHDA, CDR2 SQIVND (reference sequence). The CDR3 loop spans 17 amino acids. V lost 0 bases and J 2 bases, leaving 14 bases between the germline ends. CDR3 residues: CASSIEPRLLRNQPQHF. The CDR3 DNA reads TGTGCCAGTAGTATAGAGCCACGATTACTCCGCAATCAGCCCCAGCATTTT.

The rearrangement links TRBV28 to TRBJ1-1; 10 bases align to TRBD1. CDR1 and CDR2 (germline): MDHEN, SYDVKM. The length of the CDR3 is 15 residues. V gave up 8 bases and J gave up 3 bases; unmatched junction bases: 9. In DNA form, the CDR3 reads TGTGCCAGCTTGGTCGGGACAGGGGCGTACACTGAAGCTTTCTTT. As protein: CASLVGTGAYTEAFF.

The chain couples TRBV9 to TRBJ1-6; perhaps TRBD1 as D (5 bases). The CDR3 totals 14 residues. From germline, CDR1 is SGDLS and CDR2 YYNGEE. The V gene lost 0 bases and the J gene lost 12 bases, with 13 bases spanning the gap. The DNA of the CDR3 is TGTGCCAGCAGCGTAGCTCAGGGAATGGAACCCCTCCACTTT. This sequence encodes CASSVAQGMEPLHF. Supplemented by reference TRBV9 and TRBJ1-6, the full variable domain reads DSGVTQTPKHLITATGQRVTLRCSPRSGDLSVYWYQQSLDQGLQFLIQYYNGEERAKGNILERFSAQQFPDLHSELNLSSLELGDSALYFCASSVAQGMEPLHFGNGTRLTVT.

This rearrangement joins TRBV30 to TRBJ2-6; no definite D call. This CDR3 spans 16 amino acids. Germline V gene sequence: CDR1 GTSNPN, CDR2 SVGIG (reference sequence). V lost 0 bases, J lost 4 bases, and 13 bases lay in between. The CDR3, as DNA: TGTGCCTGGAGTGTAAACTCTCTTTCGGGGGCCAACGTCCTGACTTTC. Amino acid sequence: CAWSVNSLSGANVLTF.

The J gene is TRBJ2-1, the V gene TRBV28; maybe TRBD2 (6 bases). This CDR3 is 13 amino acids long. The ends were cut back, 6 bases at V and 4 bases at J, with 10 bases in the middle. The germline gives CDR1 MDHEN, CDR2 SYDVKM. CDR3 residues: CASSPGLYNEQFF. The DNA for the CDR3 is TGTGCCAGCAGCCCGGGACTGTACAATGAGCAGTTCTTC.

The V and J genes are TRBV5-1 and TRBJ2-3, with a weak D call TRBD1 (6 bases). The V and J ends lost 3 bases and 8 bases respectively, with 22 bases between them. Per the germline V gene, CDR1 is SGHRS and CDR2 is YFSETQ. The CDR3 spans 16 residues. In DNA, the CDR3 is TGCGCCAGCAGCTCGACCGGGACAAGTGGGTCGAGTACGCAGTATTTT. This translates into CASSSTGTSGSSTQYF.

This clone was observed once. The V gene is TRBV5-1, the J gene TRBJ1-6; unclear D gene. The germline CDR1 and CDR2 sequences are SGHRS and YFSETQ. With 0 bases removed from V and 7 bases from J, the gap between germline ends came to 8 bases. This CDR3 comprises 14 residues. The CDR3 coding sequence is TGCGCCAGCAGCTTGGAGACTTCCAATTCACCCCTCCACTTT. It yields the protein CASSLETSNSPLHF.

The rearrangement uses TRBV5-4 and TRBJ2-3; D not certain. From germline, CDR1 is SGHNT and CDR2 YYREEE (reference sequence). The germline V and J ends were trimmed by 1 base and 5 bases, with 8 bases remaining between them. This CDR3 is 13 amino acids long. CDR3 DNA: TGTGCCAGCAGCTTGCTCAGGCAAGATACGCAGTATTTT. Encoded protein: CASSLLRQDTQYF.

The rearrangement links TRBV5-1 to TRBJ2-3, with unresolved D. This CDR3 has 15 amino acids. The germline V and J ends were trimmed by 5 bases and 3 bases, with 16 bases remaining between them. From germline, CDR1 is SGHRS and CDR2 YFSETQ. The CDR3 DNA reads TGCGCCAGCAGGCTAACCCCCTTAAGGACAGATACGCAGTATTTT. It specifies CASRLTPLRTDTQYF.